What follows are 7 T cell receptor beta chains derived from one specimen sequenced in a study of shared clonotypes between healthy human individuals. Clones were sequenced by immunoSEQ multiplex PCR, and TCRdb holds only the in-frame ones, with some missing. The table records hundreds of thousands of clones, more than 95% of them present only once. CD45RO negativity and positive selection for CCR7 defined naive CD8 cells, a population that excluded terminally differentiated effector memory CD45RA+ cells. Sequenced: naive CD8+ T cells sorted from blood. The receptors here all came from a man aged 25 to 40 in good health.

The CDR3 loop is CASSEDQGGLTDTQYF. The CDR3 nucleotides are TGTGCCAGCAGCGAAGATCAGGGTGGACTCACAGATACGCAGTATTTT. This chain connects TRBV9 to TRBJ2-3, with D perhaps given as TRBD1 or TRBD2 (5 bases each). Germline CDR1 SGDLS, CDR2 YYNGEE. This CDR3 contains 16 residues. V was cut by 3 bases and J by 2 bases, with 16 bases left in between.

V and J are TRBV18 and TRBJ1-5; TRBD1 might be the D (5 bases). Germline values: CDR1 KGHSH, CDR2 LQKENI. The CDR3 is 13 residues long. Trimming removed 8 bases from V and 12 bases from J, with 20 bases in between. The CDR3 here is CASRTPEDTYQHF. The CDR3 DNA sequence: TGTGCCAGCCGAACCCCCGAGGACACGTACCAGCATTTT.

The V gene is TRBV10-3, the J gene TRBJ2-1; TRBD2 is a possible D gene (6 bases). The CDR3 has 14 residues. Trimming shortened V by 3 bases and J by 5 bases, and 11 bases separated the two germline ends. Germline CDR1 ENHRY, CDR2 SYGVKD. The DNA for the CDR3 is TGTGCCATCAGTGACTGGGGGGTTAACAATGAGCAGTTCTTC. This translates into CAISDWGVNNEQFF.

V gene TRBV19 combines with J gene TRBJ1-1; D may be TRBD1 (5 bases). The V and J ends lost 1 base and 4 bases respectively, with 10 bases between them. CDR3 size: 14 residues. Germline CDR1 LNHDA, CDR2 SQIVND (reference sequence). The CDR3 bases are TGTGCCAGTAGTATAGGGGCAGGGTTCACTGAAGCTTTCTTT. It translates to CASSIGAGFTEAFF.

The CDR3 region is CASSYSSGGEQFF. CDR3 DNA sequence: TGTGCCAGCAGTTACTCATCGGGCGGCGAGCAGTTCTTC. The chain uses TRBV6-5 and TRBJ2-1; D unresolved. V shed 0 bases and J shed 10 bases, with 10 bases lying between them. CDR1 MNHEY and CDR2 SVGAGI come from the germline V gene. This CDR3 comprises 13 residues.

The chain uses TRBV28 and TRBJ2-7; D remains ambiguous. CDR1 is MDHEN and CDR2 is SYDVKM in the germline V gene. This CDR3 has 13 residues. Trimming pared 7 bases from V and 0 bases from J, leaving 10 bases between. In nucleotides, the CDR3 is TGTGCCAGCACCCGCCAGACCTCCTACGAGCAGTACTTC. It yields the protein CASTRQTSYEQYF.

The rearrangement links TRBV12-5 to TRBJ2-1, with D perhaps TRBD2 (6 bases). The CDR3 consists of 15 residues. Germline V gives CDR1 LGHNT, CDR2 FRNRAP. V dropped 6 bases and J dropped 1 base, with 13 bases sitting between them. CDR3 nucleotides: TGTGCTAGTGGAATAGAAGCGGGTTCCTACAATGAGCAGTTCTTC. Translated: CASGIEAGSYNEQFF.